The 9 T cell receptor beta chains below come from one sample, sequenced in a study of vaccination and CD4 T cells after COVID-19. These receptors are not linked to any known antigen. As for treatment: roughly 11-day PBMC culture with coronavirus spike peptide pools or control peptides (ViraFEST assay). Sequencing of DNA taken from cultured CD4+ T cells relied on the Oncomine TCR Beta short-read assay. MiXCR, run by TCRdb on the PCR reads, gives a single entry per CDR3 protein. The sample shows about 17,000 distinct CDR3 sequences, about 40% of them seen only once. Specimen: CD4+ T cells from blood, cultured in vitro. The receptors were sampled from a human donor who had recovered from COVID-19.

This clonotype has more than one count but fewer than ten. The chain links TRBV2 to TRBJ2-6; D may be TRBD1 (5 bases). Trimming took 0 bases from V and 12 from J, leaving 12 bases between them. Germline CDR1 is SNHLY and CDR2 is FYNNEI. There are 14 residues in the CDR3. CDR3 in amino acids: CASSEASRVAVLTF. CDR3 nucleotide sequence: TGTGCCAGCAGTGAAGCGTCCAGGGTAGCCGTCCTGACTTTC.

This chain joins TRBV15 and TRBJ2-5; 8 bases match TRBD1. CDR3 length equals 15 residues. The V segment lost 2 bases and the J segment 4 bases; nucleotides outside the gene matches: 6. Germline V gene sequence: CDR1 LNHNV, CDR2 YYDKDF (reference sequence). The CDR3 spells CATSRTGTGRETQYF. The CDR3 DNA is TGTGCCACCAGCAGAACCGGGACAGGTCGAGAGACCCAGTACTTC.

This CDR3 is CASSPGGDGTQYF. The CDR3 DNA sequence: TGTGCCAGCAGCCCTGGTGGTGACGGGACCCAGTACTTC. The gene calls are TRBV14 and TRBJ2-5, with D unclear. The CDR3 has 13 amino acids. V was shortened by 4 bases and J by 7 bases, with 13 bases between the two germline ends. Germline-derived CDR1 and CDR2 are SGHDN and FVKESK.

This clonotype occurred a few times. The V gene is TRBV27, the J gene TRBJ2-2; D is perhaps TRBD2 (5 bases). This CDR3 is built from 15 residues. V lost 4 bases and J 2 bases, leaving 11 bases between the germline ends. Germline V gives CDR1 MNHEY, CDR2 SMNVEV (reference sequence). The CDR3 loop reads CASSYRTGNTGELFF. The CDR3, as DNA: TGTGCCAGCAGTTACCGGACTGGTAACACCGGGGAGCTGTTTTTT.

This clonotype showed up just once. The chain combines TRBV7-2 with TRBJ2-5; the D gene is possibly TRBD2 (5 bases). The V and J ends lost 7 bases and 5 bases respectively, with 14 bases between them. Per germline, CDR1 SGHTA and CDR2 FQGNSA. The CDR3 length is 13 residues. CDR3 DNA: TGTGCCAGCAAACAGAGGGTCCTGGAGACCCAGTACTTC. It encodes CASKQRVLETQYF.

V gene TRBV2 combines with J gene TRBJ2-5, with 10 bases that match TRBD1. Germline CDR1 reads SNHLY; CDR2 reads FYNNEI. With 8 bases clipped from V and 3 bases from J, the junction kept 6 bases outside the gene matches. The CDR3 spans 14 residues. CDR3 in amino acids: CASAPGTGEETQYF. CDR3 bases: TGTGCCAGCGCCCCCGGGACAGGGGAAGAGACCCAGTACTTC.

Notes on this clonotype: One end of the junction does not line up with germline, which may come from a read error. The chain joins TRBV7-6 to TRBJ1-6; TRBD1 is a possible D gene (5 bases). Germline V lookup: CDR1 SGHVS, CDR2 FNYEAQ. The CDR3 contains 16 residues. Here the CDR3 DNA reads TGTGCCAGCAACTTAGCGAGGCGGGGCGGGTATTCACCCCTCCACTTT. It specifies CASNLARRGGYSPLHF.

The rearrangement links TRBV6-1 to TRBJ2-3; the D is unclear. V was shortened by 4 bases and J by 3 bases, with 14 bases between the two germline ends. Per the germline V gene, CDR1 is MNHNS and CDR2 is SASEGT. The CDR3 spans 15 residues. As DNA, the CDR3 is TGTGCCAGCAGTGGCATACTCTTAGTTACAGATACGCAGTATTTT. Encoded protein: CASSGILLVTDTQYF.

This clonotype has just a few counts. V gene TRBV20-1 combines with J gene TRBJ2-3; D is perhaps TRBD2 (6 bases). Germline V gene lookup returns CDR1 DFQATT and CDR2 SNEGSKA (reference sequence). The V end was cut by 6 bases, the J end by 3 bases, with 19 bases between. This CDR3 region has 15 residues. DNA for the CDR3: TGCAGTGCCGACCTGGCCCAGGAGGGGACAGATACGCAGTATTTT. This sequence encodes CSADLAQEGTDTQYF.